This TCR beta chain was sequenced in a study of sequential checkpoint blockade in melanoma. Treatment denoted: randomized to nivolumab then ipilimumab (arm A) or the reverse (arm B). Trimming removed 3 bases from V and 4 bases from J; junction bases left unmatched: 9. The CDR3 has 16 amino acids. CDR1 is MGHDK and CDR2 is SYGVNS in the germline V gene. Remarks on this clone: Other DNA sequences in the same sample also yield this CDR3.

Here immunoSEQ multiplex PCR was the method, and the copy in TCRdb shows in-frame clones only, minus some. The top ten clones hold more than 10% of a sample with about 40,000 clones, around 86% of them seen once. The sequencing used CD8+ T cells sorted from blood (inferred from file names), collected from a patient given nivolumab and ipilimumab in sequence. This TCR came from a human donor with melanoma. The chain employs TRBV25-1 and TRBJ1-5; 7 bases align to TRBD1. The CDR3 reads CASSDGLGTENQPQHF. CDR3 nucleotides: TGTGCCAGCAGTGATGGCCTGGGGACAGAGAATCAGCCCCAGCATTTT. Combining the CDR3 with reference TRBV25-1 and TRBJ1-5 gives the whole variable domain EADIYQTPRYLVIGTGKKITLECSQTMGHDKMYWYQQDPGMELHLIHYSYGVNSTEKGDLSSESTVSRIRTEHFPLTLESARPSHTSQYLCASSDGLGTENQPQHFGDGTRLSIL.